This entry lists 8 T cell receptor beta chains sequenced from one sample in a study of molecular identifiers for immune sequencing clone quantification. Each CDR3 protein is one row after TCRdb ran MiXCR on the PCR reads. The sample consists of around 320,000 distinct CDR3 sequences, about a quarter of them appearing once. The sequencing sample was made of naive CD8+ T cells from blood, with Jurkat cell RNA spiked in. Subset defined: FACS-sorted CD8+CD4-CCR7+CD45RA+ naive T cells. The receptors originated from a human donor in good health. Some libraries in this study had Jurkat cell RNA spiked in.

This clonotype was recorded at least ten times. The chain uses TRBV15 and TRBJ1-1; no firm D call. Germline CDR1 and CDR2: LNHNV and YYDKDF (reference sequence). Trimming left V 0 bases short and J 1 base short, with 3 bases between. The CDR3 totals 13 residues. The CDR3 DNA sequence: TGTGCCACCAGCAGAGAGACGAACACTGAAGCTTTCTTT. Translation gives CATSRETNTEAFF.

This clonotype was detected a few times. The chain uses TRBV20-1 and TRBJ2-7, with 7 positions matching TRBD1. The germline gives CDR1 DFQATT, CDR2 SNEGSKA (reference sequence). J was trimmed by 0 bases and V by 2 bases; bases with no gene match: 7. The CDR3 contains 15 residues. The CDR3 loop reads CSARPYRDSSYEQYF. The CDR3 region has the DNA TGCAGTGCTAGACCTTACCGGGACAGCTCCTACGAGCAGTACTTC.

This clonotype was recorded at least ten times. The rearrangement uses TRBV4-3 and TRBJ1-1; 7 bases map to TRBD1. The CDR3 length is 14 residues. V dropped 4 bases and J dropped 3; count of bases not matched to a gene: 5. Germline-derived CDR1 and CDR2 are LGHNA and YSLEER. CDR3 in DNA: TGCGCCAGCAGCCGACAGGGCCAGGACACTGAAGCTTTCTTT. It yields the protein CASSRQGQDTEAFF.

In this sample, this clonotype turned up many times. V gene TRBV9 combines with J gene TRBJ2-3; D not resolved. The CDR3 contains 14 residues. Looked up from germline, CDR1 is SGDLS and CDR2 is YYNGEE. The V end lost 0 bases, the J end lost 2 bases, and 7 bases lay between the germline ends. The CDR3 bases are TGTGCCAGCAGCGTAGCCGGATCCACAGATACGCAGTATTTT. Translation gives CASSVAGSTDTQYF.

The DNA of the CDR3 is TGTGCCAGCAGCTCCCCCAGAGCTGAAGCTTTCTTT. This gives the protein CASSSPRAEAFF. The rearrangement joins TRBV5-5 to TRBJ1-1; D is uncertain. The CDR3 loop spans 12 amino acids. V was shortened by 3 bases and J by 6 bases, with 9 bases between the two germline ends. The germline gives CDR1 SGHKS, CDR2 YYEKEE (reference sequence).

This clonotype was found many times. The V call is TRBV13, the J call TRBJ2-7; 7 nucleotides match TRBD1. The CDR3 sequence is 13 residues long. Germline V gives CDR1 PRHDT, CDR2 FYEKMQ (reference sequence). V lost 5 bases, J lost 5 bases, and 6 bases stayed unmatched. CDR3 nucleotide sequence: TGTGCCAGCAGCGCCCGACAGGGCCACGAGCAGTACTTC. This gives the protein CASSARQGHEQYF.

This clonotype was counted at least ten times. The genes are TRBV4-3 and TRBJ2-7; 13 bases align to TRBD2. J was trimmed by 5 bases and V by 4 bases; bases with no gene match: 2. The germline V gene encodes CDR1 LGHNA and CDR2 YSLEER. The CDR3 covers 14 residues. CDR3 DNA sequence: TGCGCCAGCAGCCCGGGGACTAGCGGGAACGAGCAGTACTTC. This translates into CASSPGTSGNEQYF.

Remarks on this clonotype: The junction departs from the called germline gene at one end, perhaps through a read error. V gene TRBV5-6 combines with J gene TRBJ1-1, with unresolved D. This CDR3 comprises 14 residues. Germline lookup yields CDR1 SGHDT and CDR2 YYEEEE. CDR3 amino acids: CAGSLPRSNTEAFF. The CDR3 DNA sequence: TGTGCCGGCAGTCTTCCGCGAAGCAACACTGAAGCTTTCTTT. The complete variable domain, with remaining parts taken from reference TRBV5-6 and TRBJ1-1, reads DAGVTQSPTHLIKTRGQQVTLRCSPKSGHDTVSWYQQALGQGPQFIFQYYEEEERQRGNFPDRFSGHQFPNYSSELNVNALLLGDSALYLCAGSLPRSNTEAFFGQGTRLTVV.